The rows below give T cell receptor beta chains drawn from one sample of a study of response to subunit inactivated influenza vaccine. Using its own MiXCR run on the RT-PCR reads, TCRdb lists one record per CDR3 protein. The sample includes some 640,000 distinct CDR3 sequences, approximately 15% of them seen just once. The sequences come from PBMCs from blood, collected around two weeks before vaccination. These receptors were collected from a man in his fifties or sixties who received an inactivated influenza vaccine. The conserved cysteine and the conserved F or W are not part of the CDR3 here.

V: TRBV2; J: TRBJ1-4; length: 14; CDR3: ASSERAGQANEKLF
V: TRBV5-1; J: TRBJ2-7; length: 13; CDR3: ASSTGQLSSYEQY
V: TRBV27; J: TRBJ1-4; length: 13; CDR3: ASSLSSRANEKLF
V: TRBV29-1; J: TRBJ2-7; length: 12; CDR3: SVDVGAGAYEQY
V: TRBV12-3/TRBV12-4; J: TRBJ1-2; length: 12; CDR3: ASSPTVVVYGYT
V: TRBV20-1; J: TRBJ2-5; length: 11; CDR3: SARRDFQETQY
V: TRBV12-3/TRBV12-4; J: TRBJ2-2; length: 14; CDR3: ASSLSGGTNTGELF
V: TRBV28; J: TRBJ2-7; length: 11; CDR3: ASSWRGAGEQY
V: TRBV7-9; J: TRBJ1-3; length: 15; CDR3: ASSPGAGLNSGNTIY
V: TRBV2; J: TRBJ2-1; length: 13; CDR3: ASSESGRFYNEQF
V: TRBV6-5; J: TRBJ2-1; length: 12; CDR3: ASSYGPTWGEQF
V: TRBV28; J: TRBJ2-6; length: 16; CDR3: ASSSSGVRRSGANVLT
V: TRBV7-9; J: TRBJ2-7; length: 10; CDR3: ASSLASWEQY
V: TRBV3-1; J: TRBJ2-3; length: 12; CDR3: ASSHTGATDTQY
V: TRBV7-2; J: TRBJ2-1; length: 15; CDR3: ASSPRPGPDSYNEQF
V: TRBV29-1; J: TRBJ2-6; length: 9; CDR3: SVWGANVLT
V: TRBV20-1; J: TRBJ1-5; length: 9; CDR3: SAAPEEAQH
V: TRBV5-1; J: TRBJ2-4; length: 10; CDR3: ASSSTRGIQY
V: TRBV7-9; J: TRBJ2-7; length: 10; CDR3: ASKGESGEQY
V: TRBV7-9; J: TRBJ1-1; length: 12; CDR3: ASSLGQGMTEAF
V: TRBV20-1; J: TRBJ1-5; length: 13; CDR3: SARDLMKSNQPQH
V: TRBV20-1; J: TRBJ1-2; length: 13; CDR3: SASPYETGSIGYT
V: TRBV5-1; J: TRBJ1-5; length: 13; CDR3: ASSWGGELNQPQH
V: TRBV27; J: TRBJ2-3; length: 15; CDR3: ASTPTFGRERTDTQY
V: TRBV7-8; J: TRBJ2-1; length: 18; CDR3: ASSLPMTSGRAVYYNEQF
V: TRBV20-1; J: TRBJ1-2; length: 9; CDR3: SVPGGHGYT
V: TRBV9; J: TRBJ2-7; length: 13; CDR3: SSSGGGGTCDEQY
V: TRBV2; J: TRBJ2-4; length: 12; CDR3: ASMQGQNKNIQY
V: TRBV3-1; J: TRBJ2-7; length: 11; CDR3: ASSPGGAGEQY
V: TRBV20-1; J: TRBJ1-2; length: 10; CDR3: SARWSRDGYT
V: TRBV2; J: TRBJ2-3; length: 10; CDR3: ASTEWRDTQY
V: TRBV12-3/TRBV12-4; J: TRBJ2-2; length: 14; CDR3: ASSSFGQGGAGELF
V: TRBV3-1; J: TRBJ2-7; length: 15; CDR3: ASSQEGYRDRGNEQY
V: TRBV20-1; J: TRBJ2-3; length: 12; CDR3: SASAHGGPDTQY
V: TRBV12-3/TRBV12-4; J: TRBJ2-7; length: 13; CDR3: ASSLWGRGSYEQY
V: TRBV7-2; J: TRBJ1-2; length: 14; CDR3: ASSASPVGGAYGYT
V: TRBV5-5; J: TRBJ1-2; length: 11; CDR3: ASSTHPEYDYT
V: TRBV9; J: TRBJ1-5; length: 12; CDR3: ASSPSPGDQPQH
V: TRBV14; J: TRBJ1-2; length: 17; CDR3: ASSQDDLRQGSLENGYT
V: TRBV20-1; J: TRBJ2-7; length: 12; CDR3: SASRDRDPYEQY
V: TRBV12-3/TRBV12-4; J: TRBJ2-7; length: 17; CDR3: ASSHSLRTSGRTPYEQY
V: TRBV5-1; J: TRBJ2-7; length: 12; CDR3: ASSLDRGTLEQY
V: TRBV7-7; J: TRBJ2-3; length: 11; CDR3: ASSLDILDTQY
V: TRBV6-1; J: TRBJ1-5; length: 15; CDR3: ASSEARGRHSNQPQH